This TCR beta chain was found in a study of T cells after yellow fever vaccination. In the study overall: SMART-Seq v4 Ultra Low Input prepared the low-cell-number fractions.

Remarks on this clonotype: Antigen unknown.

The study, taken as a whole, reports: Among primary-vaccination clones, most reappeared after the booster, at 96% for CD4 and about 90% for CD8.

Germline V gene lookup returns CDR1 SGHTA and CDR2 FQGTGA. CDR3 length: 15 amino acids. V shed 3 bases and J shed 2 bases, with 13 bases lying between them. A single record per CDR3 protein comes from TCRdb applying MiXCR to the 5' RACE reads. The sample contains under 700,000 distinct CDR3 sequences, 17% of which appear only once. The sequence was collected from a man aged 18 to 29 who received the YFV17D yellow fever vaccine. The V gene is TRBV7-3, the J gene TRBJ2-5; D is ambiguous. The sample here was PBMCs, taken more than 4 days after the first yellow fever vaccination. The CDR3 region is CASSFFVGRQETQYF. CDR3 DNA sequence: TGTGCCAGCAGCTTTTTCGTCGGACGGCAAGAGACCCAGTACTTC.